This T cell receptor (beta chain) is from a study of Tregs in tolerant kidney transplant recipients. General study points: Expanding Tregs on activated donor B cells appeared to best identify donor-specific TCRbeta clones.

In regard to this clone: Its antigen is currently unknown.

Here immunoSEQ multiplex PCR was the method, and the copy in TCRdb shows in-frame clones only, minus some. The sample contains 95,000 to 120,000 clones, roughly 90% of which appear only once. V lost 5 bases and J lost 7; bases outside the gene matches: 2. This CDR3 spans 11 amino acids. Germline V lookup: CDR1 DFQATT, CDR2 SNEGSKA (reference sequence). This clonotype originated in a human donor who received a combined kidney and bone marrow transplant. The sample here was CD4+ T cells from blood, taken before the transplant. The V and J genes are TRBV20-1 and TRBJ1-1; 9 bases are shared with TRBD1. CDR3 DNA: TGCAGTGCTGGACAGGGGATTGAAGCTTTCTTT. It yields the protein CSAGQGIEAFF.